This is a list of T cell receptor beta chains from one sample in a study of regulatory dendritic cells for organ transplantation. The protocol was immunoSEQ multiplex PCR, while the TCRdb copy is restricted to in-frame clones and leaves out a portion. This table holds roughly 30,000 clones, approximately 81% found once. Input material: naive CD8+ T cells from blood. These receptors originate from a human donor in good health. CDR3s include the opening cysteine and the closing phenylalanine or tryptophan. A D gene is named only where the DNA matches it firmly. A clone size is listed for some rows: how often the clone was seen (once, few, many), or a class if it is expanded.

size: -
D: -
J: TRBJ1-1
V: TRBV19
CDR3: CASSNYEDTEAFF
DNA: TGTGCCAGTAGTAACTACGAAGACACTGAAGCTTTCTTT

size: few
D: -
J: TRBJ2-1
V: TRBV13
CDR3: CASSLGRGLPWNEQFF
DNA: TGTGCCAGCAGCTTAGGAAGGGGACTCCCTTGGAATGAGCAGTTCTTC

size: -
D: -
J: TRBJ1-4
V: TRBV6-5
CDR3: CASSYSLDTNEKLFF
DNA: TGTGCCAGCAGTTACTCACTGGACACAAATGAAAAACTGTTTTTT

size: -
D: TRBD2
J: TRBJ2-7
V: TRBV29-1
CDR3: CSVAGTSGTYEQYF
DNA: TGCAGCGTGGCGGGTACTAGCGGGACCTACGAGCAGTACTTC

size: -
D: TRBD2
J: TRBJ2-1
V: TRBV14
CDR3: CASSPAGTSGGWDEQFF
DNA: TGTGCCAGCAGCCCAGCTGGGACTAGCGGGGGGTGGGATGAGCAGTTCTTC

size: -
D: -
J: TRBJ2-7
V: TRBV4-3
CDR3: CASSQDPTYEQYF
DNA: TGCGCCAGCAGCCAAGATCCAACCTACGAGCAGTACTTC

size: few
D: TRBD1
J: TRBJ2-7
V: TRBV4-2
CDR3: CASSQEGRQGSSYEQYF
DNA: TGTGCCAGCAGCCAAGAGGGGAGACAGGGGAGCTCCTACGAGCAGTACTTC

size: -
D: -
J: TRBJ1-2
V: TRBV27
CDR3: CASSPRSGQYGYTF
DNA: TGTGCCAGCAGTCCACGTAGTGGGCAATATGGCTACACCTTC

size: -
D: -
J: TRBJ1-1
V: TRBV4-1
CDR3: CASSQDAGDNTEAFF
DNA: TGCGCCAGCAGCCAAGATGCGGGGGATAACACTGAAGCTTTCTTT

size: -
D: TRBD1
J: TRBJ1-1
V: TRBV2
CDR3: CASRGQGNTEAFF
DNA: TGTGCCAGCAGGGGACAGGGGAACACTGAAGCTTTCTTT

size: once
D: -
J: TRBJ2-3
V: TRBV9
CDR3: CASSVGGLSFDTQYF
DNA: TGTGCCAGCAGCGTAGGAGGACTATCGTTTGATACGCAGTATTTT

size: -
D: -
J: TRBJ2-7
V: TRBV9
CDR3: CASSVQGSFYEQYF
DNA: TGTGCCAGCAGCGTCCAGGGAAGCTTCTACGAGCAGTACTTC

size: -
D: TRBD1
J: TRBJ2-1
V: TRBV7-9
CDR3: CASSNTGGREQFF
DNA: TGTGCCAGCAGCAATACAGGGGGCAGAGAGCAGTTCTTC

size: -
D: -
J: TRBJ2-5
V: TRBV6-6
CDR3: CASSYPGPLREQYF
DNA: TGTGCCAGCAGTTATCCGGGCCCCCTGAGGGAGCAGTACTTC

size: -
D: TRBD1
J: TRBJ2-2
V: TRBV15
CDR3: CATSRDRSRGSGELFF
DNA: TGTGCCACCAGCAGAGATCGGAGCAGGGGGAGCGGGGAGCTGTTTTTT

size: -
D: TRBD1
J: TRBJ1-2
V: TRBV4-1
CDR3: CASSQETQGAFGYTF
DNA: TGCGCCAGCAGCCAAGAAACCCAGGGGGCATTTGGCTACACCTTC

size: -
D: -
J: TRBJ2-1
V: TRBV4-3
CDR3: CASSPNPEGDEQFF
DNA: TGCGCCAGCAGCCCGAACCCCGAGGGCGATGAGCAGTTCTTC

size: -
D: -
J: TRBJ2-7
V: TRBV5-4
CDR3: CASREEAHEQYF
DNA: TGTGCCAGCAGGGAAGAGGCCCACGAGCAGTACTTC

size: -
D: TRBD1
J: TRBJ2-3
V: TRBV18
CDR3: CASSSVLGTGDNTDTQYF
DNA: TGTGCCAGCTCATCAGTCTTAGGGACAGGAGATAACACAGATACGCAGTATTTT

size: -
D: -
J: TRBJ1-1
V: TRBV14
CDR3: CASSQDRPGDTEAFF
DNA: TGTGCCAGCAGCCAAGACCGACCGGGGGACACTGAAGCTTTCTTT

size: -
D: -
J: TRBJ2-4
V: TRBV12-5
CDR3: CASGLVDLTENIQYF
DNA: TGTGCTAGTGGTTTGGTAGACCTAACGGAGAACATTCAGTACTTC

size: -
D: TRBD2
J: TRBJ2-7
V: TRBV5-6
CDR3: CASSPRVGGNRIYEQYF
DNA: TGTGCCAGCAGCCCCCGCGTGGGGGGGAATAGAATCTACGAGCAGTACTTC

size: -
D: TRBD1
J: TRBJ2-7
V: TRBV7-8
CDR3: CASSTTDRGTYEQYF
DNA: TGTGCCAGCAGCACTACGGACAGGGGAACCTACGAGCAGTACTTC

size: -
D: TRBD1
J: TRBJ2-7
V: TRBV7-9
CDR3: CASSLVSGTGYEQYF
DNA: TGTGCCAGCAGCTTAGTGTCCGGGACAGGCTACGAGCAGTACTTC

size: few
D: -
J: TRBJ2-5
V: TRBV7-2
CDR3: CASSLVVPGIVTQYF
DNA: TGTGCCAGCAGCTTAGTTGTTCCGGGAATCGTGACCCAGTACTTC

size: -
D: -
J: TRBJ2-7
V: TRBV27
CDR3: CASSWEEGYEQYF
DNA: TGTGCCAGCAGTTGGGAGGAGGGCTACGAGCAGTACTTC

size: -
D: -
J: TRBJ2-3
V: TRBV5-8
CDR3: CASSLGARESGASTDTQYF
DNA: TGTGCCAGCAGCTTGGGGGCCAGGGAATCGGGTGCTAGCACAGATACGCAGTATTTT

size: -
D: -
J: TRBJ1-1
V: TRBV7-9
CDR3: CASSLAFRSQGSNTEAFF
DNA: TGTGCCAGCAGCTTAGCGTTTCGCTCTCAGGGATCGAACACTGAAGCTTTCTTT

size: -
D: -
J: TRBJ1-2
V: TRBV13
CDR3: CASSLGKGRAGGYTF
DNA: TGTGCCAGCAGCTTAGGAAAGGGAAGAGCGGGTGGCTACACCTTC

size: few
D: -
J: TRBJ2-5
V: TRBV7-9
CDR3: CASSPKAGAETQYF
DNA: TGTGCCAGCAGCCCAAAAGCAGGGGCTGAGACCCAGTACTTC

size: -
D: TRBD1
J: TRBJ2-3
V: TRBV7-2
CDR3: CASSPGQGDTDTQYF
DNA: TGTGCCAGCAGCCCGGGACAGGGGGACACCGATACGCAGTATTTT

size: few
D: -
J: TRBJ2-2
V: TRBV19
CDR3: CASRSEDRLESGELFF
DNA: TGTGCCAGTAGGTCAGAAGACAGGTTGGAGTCCGGGGAGCTGTTTTTT